This is a list of T cell receptor beta chains from one sample in a study of regulatory T cells in long-lasting Graves disease. TCRdb used MiXCR to reprocess the multiplex PCR reads, holding one entry per CDR3 protein. The sample lists about 430,000 distinct CDR3 sequences, approximately 16% occurring once. Separately, the same data were catalogued under a study of T cells in Graves' hyperthyroidism and ophthalmopathy.

The sample here was peripheral blood mononuclear cells (PBMCs), taken at new diagnosis, from a patient treated with antithyroid drugs. All receptors derive from a woman between 35 and 50 years old with Graves disease. Both conserved end residues are trimmed from each CDR3.

CDR3aa: ASSFGTGFYEQY
v_gene: TRBV27
j_gene: TRBJ2-7

CDR3aa: ASSVPVISSGGEQF
v_gene: TRBV2
j_gene: TRBJ2-1

CDR3aa: ASSLAFNTELSYEQY
v_gene: TRBV5-1
j_gene: TRBJ2-7

CDR3aa: ASRRENTEAF
v_gene: TRBV2
j_gene: TRBJ1-1

CDR3aa: ASSKEGPGGRNEQF
v_gene: TRBV19
j_gene: TRBJ2-1

CDR3aa: ASIGGLKVDTQY
v_gene: TRBV12-3/TRBV12-4
j_gene: TRBJ2-3

CDR3aa: ASSQAGTGCYNEQF
v_gene: TRBV7-3
j_gene: TRBJ2-1

CDR3aa: ASSPSGQGTDTQY
v_gene: TRBV7-3
j_gene: TRBJ2-3

CDR3aa: ASSYSWGPGANVLT
v_gene: TRBV6-5
j_gene: TRBJ2-6

CDR3aa: ASSSLGREVANSPLH
v_gene: TRBV7-6
j_gene: TRBJ1-6

CDR3aa: ASSLSLDTDTQY
v_gene: TRBV7-3
j_gene: TRBJ2-3

CDR3aa: ATSDNRDTGELF
v_gene: TRBV24-1
j_gene: TRBJ2-2

CDR3aa: ASSAGQGANSPLH
v_gene: TRBV2
j_gene: TRBJ1-6

CDR3aa: ASSFSGSVAKNIQY
v_gene: TRBV28
j_gene: TRBJ2-4

CDR3aa: ASSFRPNSYEQY
v_gene: TRBV6-5
j_gene: TRBJ2-7

CDR3aa: ASSLAVLEADVPYNEQF
v_gene: TRBV7-2
j_gene: TRBJ2-1

CDR3aa: SARGPLGAGGDEQY
v_gene: TRBV20-1
j_gene: TRBJ2-7

CDR3aa: ASSYGPRETQY
v_gene: TRBV2
j_gene: TRBJ2-5

CDR3aa: ASSILLVGQGATEAF
v_gene: TRBV19
j_gene: TRBJ1-1

CDR3aa: ASSPPGQGGTGELF
v_gene: TRBV6-2/TRBV6-3
j_gene: TRBJ2-2

CDR3aa: AWSVGRVEAF
v_gene: TRBV30
j_gene: TRBJ1-1

CDR3aa: ASSLEETQC
v_gene: TRBV7-9
j_gene: TRBJ2-5

CDR3aa: ASSTRTTGELV
v_gene: TRBV12-3/TRBV12-4
j_gene: TRBJ2-2

CDR3aa: SARGDQDLYEQY
v_gene: TRBV20-1
j_gene: TRBJ2-7

CDR3aa: ASSLAAGGQLNEQF
v_gene: TRBV11-2
j_gene: TRBJ2-1

CDR3aa: ASRSGRETQY
v_gene: TRBV2
j_gene: TRBJ2-5

CDR3aa: ASSFLGGTRNNEQF
v_gene: TRBV7-2
j_gene: TRBJ2-1

CDR3aa: SATRAGVTDTQY
v_gene: TRBV20-1
j_gene: TRBJ2-3

CDR3aa: ASSVEWGTSDTQY
v_gene: TRBV9
j_gene: TRBJ2-3

CDR3aa: ASSLWDTDTQY
v_gene: TRBV12-3/TRBV12-4
j_gene: TRBJ2-3

CDR3aa: ASSQGVGVSGNTIY
v_gene: TRBV3-1
j_gene: TRBJ1-3

CDR3aa: ASSQVGSGGNTIY
v_gene: TRBV14
j_gene: TRBJ1-3

CDR3aa: ASSGDGEGYTDTQY
v_gene: TRBV2
j_gene: TRBJ2-3

CDR3aa: ASIVHSGQRLYNEQF
v_gene: TRBV6-2/TRBV6-3
j_gene: TRBJ2-1

CDR3aa: ASSTLQTTNEKLF
v_gene: TRBV27
j_gene: TRBJ1-4

CDR3aa: SARVFSGNEQF
v_gene: TRBV20-1
j_gene: TRBJ2-1

CDR3aa: ASRPGMNTEAF
v_gene: TRBV28
j_gene: TRBJ1-1

CDR3aa: AISGTGRVEYEQY
v_gene: TRBV10-3
j_gene: TRBJ2-7